This TCR beta chain was obtained from a study of cytomegalovirus exposure and HLA in healthy donors. In regard to this clone: Its specificity is not known.

Findings of the study overall: Cytomegalovirus status was reportedly diagnosed by the classifier with high specificity and sensitivity. Follow-up analysis found HLA locus-dependent TCR association rates, highest for DRB1 and lowest for HLA-C. When analyzed later, a missense DCLRE1C variant was found to be linked to TCR beta V- and J-gene trimming.

60 Vbeta and 13 Jbeta primers were used in PCR. Clones were read by immunoSEQ multiplex PCR, and TCRdb kept only the in-frame ones, dropping some. The repertoire holds 200,000 or so clones, with 84% as singletons. The sequencing input was PBMCs. The receptor was derived from a boy aged 5-17 years in good health and CMV-seronegative.

The CDR3 is CASSLDADYGYTF. DNA for the CDR3: TGTGCCAGCAGCTTAGACGCAGACTATGGCTACACCTTC. V gene TRBV7-9 combines with J gene TRBJ1-2; the D is unclear. V was trimmed by 1 base and J by 3 bases, leaving 6 bases between them. CDR1 and CDR2 (germline): SEHNR, FQNEAQ (reference sequence). The CDR3 has 13 residues.